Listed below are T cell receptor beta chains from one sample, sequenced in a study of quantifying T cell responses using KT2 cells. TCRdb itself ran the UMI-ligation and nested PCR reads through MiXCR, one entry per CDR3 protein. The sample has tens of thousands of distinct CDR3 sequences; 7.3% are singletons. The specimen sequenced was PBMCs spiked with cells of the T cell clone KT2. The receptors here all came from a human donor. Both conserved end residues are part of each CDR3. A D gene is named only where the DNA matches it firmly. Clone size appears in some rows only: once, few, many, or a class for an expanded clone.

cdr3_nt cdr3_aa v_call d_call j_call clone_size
TGTGCCAGCAGTTACCCGGGACAGGGTGCCCCGGTGAATCAGCCCCAGCATTTT CASSYPGQGAPVNQPQHF TRBV6-5 TRBD1 TRBJ1-5 few
TGCGCCAGCAGCTTCTACAGGACGAACAATGAGCAGTTCTTC CASSFYRTNNEQFF TRBV5-1 . TRBJ2-1 .
TGTGCCAGCAGCCCGGGGGACAGTTTAGGGTCGGGCACTGAAGCTTTCTTT CASSPGDSLGSGTEAFF TRBV9 TRBD1 TRBJ1-1 many
TGTGCCAGCAGTTTAGGAAGTTTGACAGGGGTTGGGAATTCACCCCTCCACTTT CASSLGSLTGVGNSPLHF TRBV12-3/TRBV12-4 TRBD1 TRBJ1-6 many
TGTGCCAGCAGTGAACGTGGCGGGAGACTCAACGAGCAGTACTTC CASSERGGRLNEQYF TRBV2 TRBD2 TRBJ2-7 .
TGCGCCAGCAGCCTAAATGGGGGACAGGACGCTAACTATGGCTACACCTTC CASSLNGGQDANYGYTF TRBV4-1 TRBD1 TRBJ1-2 many
TGTGCCAGCAGCTTAAGCCAGGGTCCCTACAATGAGCAGTTCTTC CASSLSQGPYNEQFF TRBV7-2 . TRBJ2-1 .
TGTGCCACCAGTACAGGCTACGAGCAGTACTTC CATSTGYEQYF TRBV24-1 . TRBJ2-7 many
TGTGCCAGCAGCGCGCCTGGGACAGCCACAGATACGCAGTATTTT CASSAPGTATDTQYF TRBV5-6 TRBD1 TRBJ2-3 many
TGTGCCACCACTCCAGGGCGGGGGAGCACAGATACGCAGTATTTT CATTPGRGSTDTQYF TRBV6-2/TRBV6-3 TRBD2 TRBJ2-3 many
TGTGCCAGCTCACCCCTACAGGGGGCAGGGAACAATCAGCCCCAGCATTTT CASSPLQGAGNNQPQHF TRBV18 TRBD1 TRBJ1-5 many
TGTGCCACCAGTGACCCGACAGACACCGGGGAGCTGTTTTTT CATSDPTDTGELFF TRBV24-1 . TRBJ2-2 .
TGTGCCAGCAGTTTTTTAGTGGGAAAGGGTATTTACAATGAGCAGTTCTTC CASSFLVGKGIYNEQFF TRBV12-3/TRBV12-4 . TRBJ2-1 few
TGCAGTGCTAGAGGGTGGGTTACTCAGCCCCAGCATTTT CSARGWVTQPQHF TRBV20-1 . TRBJ1-5 few
TGTGCCAGCAGCTTACAAGGAAACGGCTACACCTTC CASSLQGNGYTF TRBV7-2 . TRBJ1-2 few
TGTGCCAGCAGCTTACGTAGCGGGGGCAGGAACGAGCAGTACTTC CASSLRSGGRNEQYF TRBV13 TRBD2 TRBJ2-7 .
TGCGCCAGCAAAGTAGCGTCCAGCCAAGAGACCCAGTACTTC CASKVASSQETQYF TRBV5-1 . TRBJ2-5 many
TGTGCCAGCAGCCCGAAGCGGGGGGGAATCTACGAGCAGTACTTC CASSPKRGGIYEQYF TRBV7-9 TRBD2 TRBJ2-7 .
TGTGCCAGCAGGGATCGGACGGAATTCACTGAAGCTTTCTTT CASRDRTEFTEAFF TRBV2 . TRBJ1-1 .
TGTGCCAGCAGCTTTACGACTTACAATGAGCAGTTCTTC CASSFTTYNEQFF TRBV7-2 . TRBJ2-1 few
TGTGCCACGGGACAGGGCCTCCTTCGTCAGCCCCAGCATTTT CATGQGLLRQPQHF TRBV27 TRBD1 TRBJ1-5 few
TGTGCCAGCAGTGAAGCGTTGGGACAGACCTACGAGCAGTACTTC CASSEALGQTYEQYF TRBV6-1 TRBD1 TRBJ2-7 many
TGCAGTGCTAGAGTCACCGGGACTAGCGACCAAGAGACCCAGTACTTC CSARVTGTSDQETQYF TRBV20-1 TRBD2 TRBJ2-5 few
TGTGCCAGCAGTTACAGGGAGAACAATGAGCAGTTCTTC CASSYRENNEQFF TRBV6-2/TRBV6-3 . TRBJ2-1 .
TGCGCCAGCAGCCACCACCCAGACACTAGCAATCAGCCCCAGCATTTT CASSHHPDTSNQPQHF TRBV4-1 . TRBJ1-5 many
TGTGCCAGCAGTACTGGGTGGAGCGGGAGGAGCTCCTACAATGAGCAGTTCTTC CASSTGWSGRSSYNEQFF TRBV12-3/TRBV12-4 TRBD2 TRBJ2-1 many
TGCAGTGCTGAATATGGCTACACCTTC CSAEYGYTF TRBV20-1 . TRBJ1-2 many
TGTGCCAGCAGTCCTGACGGGGACTCCTACAATGAGCAGTTCTTC CASSPDGDSYNEQFF TRBV27 . TRBJ2-1 many
TGTGCCAGCAGCTTAGTGATGGGGGTGGTGAACACTGAAGCTTTCTTT CASSLVMGVVNTEAFF TRBV11-2 . TRBJ1-1 many
TGTGCCAGTAGTGACCGGACAGGGGGCTCCCGTAGCAATCAGCCCCAGCATTTT CASSDRTGGSRSNQPQHF TRBV19 TRBD1 TRBJ1-5 many
TGTGCCAGCACCACGACAGGGGCGGACACTGAAGCTTTCTTT CASTTTGADTEAFF TRBV6-2/TRBV6-3 TRBD1 TRBJ1-1 many
TGCGCCAGCAGCTTGGGCGGCCGATTGGTGAACACTGAAGCTTTCTTT CASSLGGRLVNTEAFF TRBV5-1 . TRBJ1-1 many
TGCAGCGTTTGGACACAGGGACCCTACGAGCAGTACTTC CSVWTQGPYEQYF TRBV29-1 . TRBJ2-7 many
TGCGCCAGCAGCGTAGCGGGGGGGACCTACAATGAGCAGTTCTTC CASSVAGGTYNEQFF TRBV5-1 TRBD2 TRBJ2-1 few
TGTGCCAGCGGGAGGCTAAACACTGAAGCTTTCTTT CASGRLNTEAFF TRBV6-1 . TRBJ1-1 many
TGTGCCAGCAGTCAGTCCCGGGGGGGTTGGGAAGCTTTCTTT CASSQSRGGWEAFF TRBV6-5 . TRBJ1-1 .
TGCAGTGCTCACTCGGCTAGCGGGGGGCCCACAGATACGCAGTATTTT CSAHSASGGPTDTQYF TRBV20-1 TRBD2 TRBJ2-3 few
TGTGCCAGCAGTTACACAAGGGAGCGGGATTGGTCCTACAATGTGCAGTTCTTC CASSYTRERDWSYNVQFF TRBV6-2/TRBV6-3 TRBD2 TRBJ2-1 many
TGTGCCAGCTCACCACCCCTCGAGCAGTACTTC CASSPPLEQYF TRBV18 . TRBJ2-7 .
TGTGCCACCAGCGGACGGACTAGCGGAGACCTCTACAATGAGCAGTTCTTC CATSGRTSGDLYNEQFF TRBV15 TRBD2 TRBJ2-1 few
TGTGCCAGCGGATTGTCCGGGACAGGGGGTATAGCTGAAGCTTTCTTT CASGLSGTGGIAEAFF TRBV27 TRBD1 TRBJ1-1 many
TGTGCCAGCATTTCCCTGAGGCAGGGTGGTTACGAGCAGTACTTC CASISLRQGGYEQYF TRBV6-6 . TRBJ2-7 few
TGCAGCGTTTTCCCCAGGGGGGCCAACACCGGGGAGCTGTTTTTT CSVFPRGANTGELFF TRBV29-1 . TRBJ2-2 few
TGTGCCAGCAGTATACTTGGGACCAATTACAATGAGCAGTTCTTC CASSILGTNYNEQFF TRBV7-6 . TRBJ2-1 .
TGTGCCAGCAGCCGCCCCCCAGGGACCTCCTACGAGCAGTACTTC CASSRPPGTSYEQYF TRBV6-5 . TRBJ2-7 many
TGTGCCAGCAGTTTAGAGGCCGGCCCGCGTGACACTGAAGCTTTCTTT CASSLEAGPRDTEAFF TRBV12-3/TRBV12-4 . TRBJ1-1 many
TGCAGTGCTTCGCCCCAGGGAACTGAAGCTTTCTTT CSASPQGTEAFF TRBV20-1 . TRBJ1-1 few
TGTGCCAGCAGCTCCCAGGGGGTGGATGGCTACACCTTC CASSSQGVDGYTF TRBV11-2 TRBD1 TRBJ1-2 few
TGCGCCAGCAGCCAAGATCTCGGGACTTCGAACACCGGGGAGCTGTTTTTT CASSQDLGTSNTGELFF TRBV4-3 . TRBJ2-2 many
TGTGCAAGTAATTCCGGGACAGGGGTTGAGGCTAACTATGGCTACACCTTC CASNSGTGVEANYGYTF TRBV6-5 TRBD1 TRBJ1-2 many
TGTGCCAGCAGCCTCACCCGGGACCCTATCCACTTT CASSLTRDPIHF TRBV7-9 . TRBJ1-6 few
TGCGCCAGCAGCCAAGGCCTTGCGAGGGGGTCGAATCAGCCCCAGCATTTT CASSQGLARGSNQPQHF TRBV4-1 . TRBJ1-5 .
TGTGCCAGCAGCCAGGGAGCCCGGGACCAAGAGACCCAGTACTTC CASSQGARDQETQYF TRBV4-2 . TRBJ2-5 .
TGTGCCAGCAGCTTAGGGTACGGCGGGAGTCAGCCCTACAATGAGCAGTTCTTC CASSLGYGGSQPYNEQFF TRBV7-8 TRBD2 TRBJ2-1 .